These 20 T cell receptor beta chains share one sample of origin, sequenced in a study of shared clonotypes between healthy human individuals. The naive CD8 subset, CD45RO-negative cells positively selected for CCR7, excluded terminally differentiated effector memory CD45RA+ cells. Clones were read by immunoSEQ multiplex PCR, and TCRdb kept only the in-frame ones, dropping some. The sample has around 2,100,000 clones, about 95% seen once. The sample was naive CD8+ T cells sorted from blood. The receptors shown here come from a man aged 18 to 29 in good health.

V and J are TRBV7-2 and TRBJ2-1, with a possible D match to TRBD2 (5 bases). The CDR3 consists of 13 residues. Germline V gives CDR1 SGHTA, CDR2 FQGNSA. The V gene lost 1 base and the J gene lost 6 bases, with 7 bases spanning the gap. The CDR3 bases are TGTGCCAGCAGCTTAGGCGGGCCCAATGAGCAGTTCTTC. Amino acids: CASSLGGPNEQFF.

The chain carries TRBV28 and TRBJ1-4, with D tentatively TRBD1 (6 bases). V lost 2 bases and J 2 bases, leaving 18 bases between the germline ends. This CDR3 comprises 18 residues. Germline V gene sequence: CDR1 MDHEN, CDR2 SYDVKM. DNA for the CDR3: TGTGCCAGCAGTTTAGGTTTATACAGGGATGGGACTAATGAAAAACTGTTTTTT. Protein sequence: CASSLGLYRDGTNEKLFF.

This chain uses TRBV10-2 with TRBJ1-1; no reliable D call. This CDR3 is built from 13 residues. The ends were cut back, 3 bases at V and 3 bases at J, with 8 bases in the middle. Germline CDR1 WSHSY, CDR2 SAAADI. CDR3 region: CASSDFTYTEAFF. DNA of the CDR3: TGCGCCAGCAGTGACTTCACATACACTGAAGCTTTCTTT.

This chain uses TRBV30 with TRBJ2-3; 15 bases fit TRBD2. V lost 8 bases and J lost 3; bases outside the gene matches: 6. Germline assignment: CDR1 GTSNPN and CDR2 SVGIG (reference sequence). The CDR3 spans 15 residues. The CDR3 sequence is CARGGLAGGTDTQYF. CDR3 nucleotides: TGTGCCAGAGGGGGACTAGCGGGAGGAACAGATACGCAGTATTTT.

This chain links TRBV5-8 with TRBJ1-2, with D perhaps TRBD1 (5 bases). CDR3 length: 16 residues. V was clipped by 0 bases and J by 4 bases, with 16 bases between them. Germline CDR1 SGHTS, CDR2 YDEGEE. The CDR3: CASSLASRPGGYGYTF. Written as DNA, the CDR3 is TGTGCCAGCAGCTTGGCCTCTAGGCCCGGGGGCTATGGCTACACCTTC.

As to this clone: One junction end does not reproduce the germline sequence, and a read error may be involved. This CDR3 reads CASSLNSGNNEQFF. The CDR3 DNA reads as TGTGCTAGCAGCTTAAATAGCGGAAACAATGAGCAGTTCTTC. This chain uses TRBV7-7 with TRBJ2-1, with D perhaps TRBD2 (6 bases). The CDR3 loop spans 14 amino acids. Germline loops: CDR1 SSHAT, CDR2 FNYEAQ (reference sequence).

The gene calls are TRBV19 and TRBJ2-1; 10 nucleotides line up with TRBD2. Germline assignment: CDR1 LNHDA and CDR2 SQIVND (reference sequence). The CDR3 spans 15 residues. The ends lost 5 bases at V and 6 bases at J; junction bases unmatched: 7. The CDR3 DNA sequence: TGTGCCAGTAGTCTAACGGCTAGCGGGAGCAATGAGCAGTTCTTC. The encoded protein is CASSLTASGSNEQFF.

This chain connects TRBV6-1 to TRBJ2-1, with unresolved D. CDR3 size: 16 residues. Germline assignment: CDR1 MNHNS and CDR2 SASEGT. Trimming took off 0 bases at V and 8 bases at J, with 17 bases between the two ends. In DNA form, the CDR3 reads TGTGCCAGCAGTGAAGCGCAACAGTCTCACCGGGATGAGCAGTTCTTC. Protein: CASSEAQQSHRDEQFF.

The chain uses TRBV25-1 and TRBJ2-3, with D uncertain. The V gene lost 1 base and the J gene lost 5 bases, with 13 bases spanning the gap. The germline V gene encodes CDR1 MGHDK and CDR2 SYGVNS. The CDR3 extends over 15 amino acids. For the CDR3, the DNA is TGTGCCAGCAGTGAATTACCGGGCGTCCGAGATACGCAGTATTTT. It yields the protein CASSELPGVRDTQYF.

A remark on this clone: Other nucleotide sequences in the sample specify the same CDR3. V gene TRBV9 combines with J gene TRBJ2-7, with 10 bases lining up with TRBD2. CDR1 SGDLS and CDR2 YYNGEE come from the germline V gene. Losses at the gene ends were 0 bases for V and 3 bases for J; bases not matched to a gene: 3. The CDR3 length is 15 residues. The CDR3 protein is CASSVGSGGDYEQYF. DNA of the CDR3: TGTGCCAGCAGCGTAGGAAGCGGGGGGGACTACGAGCAGTACTTC.

V is TRBV27 and J is TRBJ1-5, with D possibly matching TRBD1 (5 bases). This CDR3 region has 14 residues. The ends were cut back, 6 bases at V and 2 bases at J, with 11 bases in the middle. Germline CDR1 is MNHEY and CDR2 is SMNVEV (reference sequence). The CDR3 sequence: CASSFRDGNQPQHF. CDR3 bases: TGTGCCAGCAGCTTCAGGGACGGCAATCAGCCCCAGCATTTT.

The V call is TRBV9, the J call TRBJ2-6; D gene uncertain. The CDR3 totals 14 residues. CDR1 and CDR2 from the germline V gene are SGDLS and YYNGEE. The germline V and J ends were trimmed by 3 bases and 2 bases, with 6 bases remaining between them. The CDR3 sequence: CASSASAGANVLTF. The CDR3 DNA reads TGTGCCAGCAGCGCTTCAGCTGGGGCCAACGTCCTGACTTTC. The full variable domain, with the rest looked up from reference TRBV9 and TRBJ2-6, is DSGVTQTPKHLITATGQRVTLRCSPRSGDLSVYWYQQSLDQGLQFLIQYYNGEERAKGNILERFSAQQFPDLHSELNLSSLELGDSALYFCASSASAGANVLTFGAGSRLTVL.

The J gene is TRBJ2-1, the V gene TRBV7-3, with 7 bases matching TRBD2. With 5 bases clipped from V and 1 base from J, the junction kept 11 bases outside the gene matches. Germline CDR1 and CDR2: SGHTA and FQGTGA. CDR3 size: 17 residues. The CDR3 bases are TGTGCCAGCAGCCCGGGTCCGGGGGGAGCGTCCTACAATGAGCAGTTCTTC. It codes for CASSPGPGGASYNEQFF.

The V call is TRBV6-5, the J call TRBJ2-1, with TRBD2 matching 11 bases. Per germline, CDR1 MNHEY and CDR2 SVGAGI. V trimming: 4 bases; J trimming: 4 bases; junction bases outside the gene matches: 6. The CDR3 is 16 residues long. CDR3 sequence: CASSSVAGGPYNEQFF. The CDR3 region has the DNA TGTGCCAGCAGTTCCGTAGCGGGGGGGCCGTACAATGAGCAGTTCTTC.

V gene TRBV27 combines with J gene TRBJ2-7; 7 positions agree with TRBD1. The ends lost 6 bases at V and 6 bases at J; junction bases unmatched: 8. Looked up from germline, CDR1 is MNHEY and CDR2 is SMNVEV (reference sequence). There are 13 residues in the CDR3. CDR3 coding DNA: TGTGCCAGCAGCTACACCTCAGGGGGCGAGCAGTACTTC. Its translation is CASSYTSGGEQYF.

As to this clone: The sample carries other DNA sequences with the same CDR3. The CDR3 is CAISESGLNTGELFF. The CDR3 region has the DNA TGTGCCATCAGTGAGTCGGGACTGAACACCGGGGAGCTGTTTTTT. The rearrangement uses TRBV10-3 and TRBJ2-2, with D maybe TRBD2 (6 bases). The CDR3 sequence is 15 residues long. The germline gives CDR1 ENHRY, CDR2 SYGVKD. Trimming stripped 0 bases from V and 1 base from J, with 6 bases between.

The rearrangement joins TRBV19 to TRBJ1-2; D is unresolved. CDR1 is LNHDA, CDR2 SQIVND, per germline (reference sequence). Trimming removed 5 bases from V and 0 bases from J, with 16 bases in between. This CDR3 contains 16 residues. CDR3 sequence (DNA): TGTGCCAGTAGTCTCCGAACACATCGGGCTAACTATGGCTACACCTTC. Amino acid sequence: CASSLRTHRANYGYTF.

CDR3 sequence reads: CASNWDGNTEAFF. In DNA, the CDR3 is TGTGCCAGCAATTGGGACGGGAACACTGAAGCTTTCTTT. The chain combines TRBV6-1 with TRBJ1-1; a possible D gene is TRBD1 (5 bases). Looked up from germline, CDR1 is MNHNS and CDR2 is SASEGT. V shed 7 bases and J shed 1 base, with 10 bases lying between them. The length of the CDR3 is 13 residues.

The chain employs TRBV4-3 and TRBJ2-2, with D possibly being TRBD1 or TRBD2 (6 bases each). This CDR3 has 16 amino acids. CDR1 is LGHNA, CDR2 YSLEER, per germline. V was cut by 2 bases and J by 3 bases, with 13 bases left in between. The DNA for the CDR3 is TGCGCCAGCAGCCAATACAGGGAGGCGGACACCGGGGAGCTGTTTTTT. Encoded protein: CASSQYREADTGELFF.

A note on this clone: Other DNA sequences of this sample code for an identical CDR3. V usage is TRBV25-1 and J usage is TRBJ2-2; TRBD1 matches at 8 bases. Per the germline V gene, CDR1 is MGHDK and CDR2 is SYGVNS. This CDR3 spans 14 amino acids. Unmatched junction bases numbered 2, after V lost 1 base and J lost 7 bases. The CDR3 DNA sequence: TGTGCCAGCAGTGAATCAGGGGGCGGCGGGGAGCTGTTTTTT. It yields the protein CASSESGGGGELFF.